Listed below are T cell receptor beta chains from one sample, sequenced in a study of T cell changes during pregnancy in multiple sclerosis. Assay used: immunoSEQ multiplex PCR; TCRdb lists only in-frame clones, some missing. This sample yields about 92,000 clones, of which approximately 95% are seen a single time; approximately 4.5% belongs to the top ten. The sequencing here drew on peripheral blood, taken in the first trimester of pregnancy. The source of these receptors is a female donor with multiple sclerosis, enrolled in a pregnancy study. CDR3s include the opening cysteine and the closing phenylalanine or tryptophan. Each record gives: J gene, clone size, D gene, V gene, CDR3 protein, CDR3 DNA. The D gene is left open where the match is weak. Size values are once, few and many counts, or a class for expanded clones, and some rows have none.

>TRBJ2-7|.|TRBD1|TRBV6-5
CASSRQGYEQYF
TGTGCCAGCAGCAGACAGGGCTACGAGCAGTACTTC
>TRBJ2-3|.|TRBD2|TRBV6-5
CASSSYSGGITDTQYF
TGTGCCAGCAGTTCCTATAGCGGGGGGATCACAGATACGCAGTATTTT
>TRBJ2-5|.|.|TRBV4-1
CASSQVFRSRSGETQYF
TGCGCCAGCAGCCAAGTATTTAGGTCCCGGTCGGGAGAGACCCAGTACTTC
>TRBJ1-3|few|.|TRBV2
CASSETATSGNTIYF
TGTGCCAGCAGTGAGACTGCAACCTCTGGAAACACCATATATTTT
>TRBJ1-1|.|.|TRBV25-1
CASSEYSWRGGMNTEAFF
TGTGCCAGCAGTGAATACTCTTGGCGGGGGGGTATGAACACTGAAGCTTTCTTT
>TRBJ1-4|.|TRBD1|TRBV10-3
CATETGVQNEKLFF
TGTGCCACCGAAACAGGGGTCCAAAATGAAAAACTGTTTTTT
>TRBJ2-3|.|.|TRBV20-1
CSAARLPQYF
TGCAGTGCTGCTAGGTTGCCGCAGTATTTT
>TRBJ1-1|.|.|TRBV18
CASSPLEGSGTEAFF
TGTGCCAGCTCACCTCTTGAGGGATCTGGCACTGAAGCTTTCTTT
>TRBJ1-1|.|.|TRBV5-4
CASSSGQNTEAFF
TGTGCCAGCAGCTCAGGACAGAACACTGAAGCTTTCTTT
>TRBJ1-6|.|.|TRBV13
CASSFGSYNSPLHF
TGTGCCAGCAGCTTCGGCTCCTATAATTCACCCCTCCACTTT
>TRBJ2-5|.|.|TRBV5-1
CASSLGQGIRETQYF
TGCGCCAGCAGCTTGGGGCAGGGAATAAGAGAGACCCAGTACTTC
>TRBJ2-2|.|.|TRBV5-1
CASSRSGFTGELFF
TGCGCCAGCAGCAGGTCCGGGTTCACCGGGGAGCTGTTTTTT
>TRBJ1-5|.|.|TRBV11-2
CASSLQGYNQPQHF
TGTGCCAGCAGCTTACAGGGCTACAATCAGCCCCAGCATTTT
>TRBJ2-2|.|.|TRBV5-1
CASSLGLSEGAGELFF
TGCGCCAGCAGCTTGGGACTAAGCGAAGGAGCCGGGGAGCTGTTTTTT
>TRBJ1-4|.|.|TRBV6-5
CASSYSRDNEKLFF
TGTGCCAGCAGTTATAGCCGGGATAATGAAAAACTGTTTTTT
>TRBJ1-2|.|.|TRBV6-5
CASSSGSGQIYGYTF
TGTGCCAGCAGTTCAGGGTCAGGCCAGATCTATGGCTACACCTTC
>TRBJ1-2|.|.|TRBV6-5
CASSYSNVRGRGGYTF
TGTGCCAGCAGTTACTCGAACGTTCGCGGGCGGGGTGGCTACACCTTC
>TRBJ1-5|.|.|TRBV14
CASSQGAVQPQHF
TGTGCCAGCAGCCAAGGGGCTGTTCAGCCCCAGCATTTT
>TRBJ2-6|.|.|TRBV9
CASSGGRGYSGANVLTF
TGTGCCAGCAGCGGAGGGAGGGGGTACTCTGGGGCCAACGTCCTGACTTTC
>TRBJ2-7|.|.|TRBV21-1
CASSKALTNRDSYEQYF
TGTGCCAGCAGCAAAGCGCTAACGAACAGGGACTCCTACGAGCAGTACTTC
>TRBJ1-3|.|.|TRBV19
CASGGRRGISSGNTIYF
TGTGCCAGCGGGGGTCGCCGGGGGATTAGCTCTGGAAACACCATATATTTT
>TRBJ2-7|.|.|TRBV28
CASSFLQGGYEQYF
TGTGCCAGCAGTTTTTTACAGGGCGGATACGAGCAGTACTTC
>TRBJ1-2|.|.|TRBV10-3
CAISELDWGYTF
TGTGCCATCAGTGAGTTGGACTGGGGCTACACCTTC
>TRBJ1-1|.|.|TRBV6-5
CASSPRGGFTEAFF
TGTGCCAGCAGTCCCCGGGGGGGCTTCACTGAAGCTTTCTTT
>TRBJ2-1|.|TRBD1|TRBV29-1
CSGAGTGGPNEQFF
TGCAGCGGTGCCGGGACAGGGGGCCCTAATGAGCAGTTCTTC
>TRBJ2-2|.|TRBD2|TRBV4-1
CASSQVIGGGPTGELFF
TGCGCCAGCAGCCAAGTAATTGGCGGGGGACCTACCGGGGAGCTGTTTTTT
>TRBJ2-4|.|.|TRBV7-9
CASSGPRGQNIQYF
TGTGCCAGCAGCGGTCCCAGGGGTCAAAACATTCAGTACTTC
>TRBJ2-1|.|.|TRBV10-1
CASSEMWAASNEQFF
TGCGCCAGCAGTGAGATGTGGGCCGCATCCAATGAGCAGTTCTTC
>TRBJ2-3|.|TRBD2|TRBV4-2
CASSQERSGVTGGDTQYF
TGTGCCAGCAGCCAAGAGCGTAGCGGGGTTACGGGGGGTGATACGCAGTATTTT
>TRBJ1-1|.|.|TRBV15
CAIGHPEGNTEAFF
TGTGCCATCGGACACCCGGAGGGGAACACTGAAGCTTTCTTT
>TRBJ1-2|.|TRBD1|TRBV11-2
CASSKIRDSRNYGYTF
TGTGCCAGCAGCAAGATCCGGGACAGCCGTAACTATGGCTACACCTTC
>TRBJ1-1|once|TRBD1|TRBV11-3
CASSSGQGTEAFF
TGTGCCAGCAGCTCCGGACAGGGCACTGAAGCTTTCTTT
>TRBJ2-3|.|.|TRBV29-1
CSVEDAGRATDTQYF
TGCAGCGTTGAAGATGCAGGGCGAGCCACAGATACGCAGTATTTT
>TRBJ1-4|.|TRBD1|TRBV11-2
CASSFLTGPGEKLFF
TGTGCCAGCAGCTTCCTGACAGGGCCGGGGGAAAAACTGTTTTTT
>TRBJ1-1|.|TRBD1|TRBV7-2
CASSARDRGLRTEAFF
TGTGCCAGCAGCGCCCGGGACAGGGGGCTACGGACTGAAGCTTTCTTT
>TRBJ2-5|.|.|TRBV11-2
CASSFGGPQETQYF
TGTGCCAGCAGCTTCGGGGGGCCCCAAGAGACCCAGTACTTC
>TRBJ2-5|.|TRBD2|TRBV5-1
CASSQERGVQETQYF
TGCGCCAGCAGCCAAGAGCGGGGGGTACAAGAGACCCAGTACTTC
>TRBJ1-1|once|.|TRBV6-4
CASSSNRNTEAFF
TGTGCCAGCAGTTCAAATAGGAACACTGAAGCTTTCTTT
>TRBJ2-5|.|.|TRBV14
CASSLSGLETQYF
TGTGCCAGCAGCCTATCAGGGTTGGAGACCCAGTACTTC
>TRBJ1-2|.|TRBD1|TRBV9
CASSVGTGGYGYTF
TGTGCCAGCAGCGTCGGGACAGGTGGATATGGCTACACCTTC
>TRBJ2-7|.|TRBD2|TRBV6-5
CASSRGSPYEQYF
TGTGCCAGCTCTCGCGGGAGCCCCTACGAGCAGTACTTC
>TRBJ2-7|.|.|TRBV15
CATSRRNRFHEQYF
TGTGCCACCAGCAGACGAAACAGGTTTCACGAGCAGTACTTC
>TRBJ2-1|.|TRBD2|TRBV13
CASSLGLAALSYNEQFF
TGTGCCAGCAGCTTAGGCCTAGCGGCTCTCTCCTACAATGAGCAGTTCTTC
>TRBJ2-2|.|.|TRBV6-5
CASSYASGTGELFF
TGTGCCAGCAGTTACGCGTCTGGCACCGGGGAGCTGTTTTTT
>TRBJ2-2|.|TRBD1|TRBV19
CASSLIVGRGYTGELFF
TGTGCCAGTAGTCTTATAGTAGGCAGGGGGTACACCGGGGAGCTGTTTTTT
>TRBJ1-1|once|.|TRBV7-8
CASSLWAGDANTEAFF
TGTGCCAGCAGCCTGTGGGCAGGGGACGCGAACACTGAAGCTTTCTTT
>TRBJ1-3|many|.|TRBV21-1
CASSSLRQGGSSGNTIYF
TGTGCCAGCAGCTCCCTAAGGCAGGGTGGCTCCTCTGGAAACACCATATATTTT
>TRBJ2-1|.|.|TRBV29-1
CSVFPDEQFF
TGCAGCGTTTTCCCCGATGAGCAGTTCTTC
>TRBJ1-3|.|.|TRBV30
CAWKEGHSGNTIYF
TGTGCCTGGAAGGAGGGCCACTCTGGAAACACCATATATTTT
>TRBJ2-3|.|.|TRBV6-6
CASSYSSLASTDTQYF
TGTGCCAGCAGTTACTCGTCGCTAGCGAGCACAGATACGCAGTATTTT
>TRBJ2-3|.|.|TRBV27
CASSPLGTDTQYF
TGTGCCAGCAGTCCCCTAGGCACAGATACGCAGTATTTT